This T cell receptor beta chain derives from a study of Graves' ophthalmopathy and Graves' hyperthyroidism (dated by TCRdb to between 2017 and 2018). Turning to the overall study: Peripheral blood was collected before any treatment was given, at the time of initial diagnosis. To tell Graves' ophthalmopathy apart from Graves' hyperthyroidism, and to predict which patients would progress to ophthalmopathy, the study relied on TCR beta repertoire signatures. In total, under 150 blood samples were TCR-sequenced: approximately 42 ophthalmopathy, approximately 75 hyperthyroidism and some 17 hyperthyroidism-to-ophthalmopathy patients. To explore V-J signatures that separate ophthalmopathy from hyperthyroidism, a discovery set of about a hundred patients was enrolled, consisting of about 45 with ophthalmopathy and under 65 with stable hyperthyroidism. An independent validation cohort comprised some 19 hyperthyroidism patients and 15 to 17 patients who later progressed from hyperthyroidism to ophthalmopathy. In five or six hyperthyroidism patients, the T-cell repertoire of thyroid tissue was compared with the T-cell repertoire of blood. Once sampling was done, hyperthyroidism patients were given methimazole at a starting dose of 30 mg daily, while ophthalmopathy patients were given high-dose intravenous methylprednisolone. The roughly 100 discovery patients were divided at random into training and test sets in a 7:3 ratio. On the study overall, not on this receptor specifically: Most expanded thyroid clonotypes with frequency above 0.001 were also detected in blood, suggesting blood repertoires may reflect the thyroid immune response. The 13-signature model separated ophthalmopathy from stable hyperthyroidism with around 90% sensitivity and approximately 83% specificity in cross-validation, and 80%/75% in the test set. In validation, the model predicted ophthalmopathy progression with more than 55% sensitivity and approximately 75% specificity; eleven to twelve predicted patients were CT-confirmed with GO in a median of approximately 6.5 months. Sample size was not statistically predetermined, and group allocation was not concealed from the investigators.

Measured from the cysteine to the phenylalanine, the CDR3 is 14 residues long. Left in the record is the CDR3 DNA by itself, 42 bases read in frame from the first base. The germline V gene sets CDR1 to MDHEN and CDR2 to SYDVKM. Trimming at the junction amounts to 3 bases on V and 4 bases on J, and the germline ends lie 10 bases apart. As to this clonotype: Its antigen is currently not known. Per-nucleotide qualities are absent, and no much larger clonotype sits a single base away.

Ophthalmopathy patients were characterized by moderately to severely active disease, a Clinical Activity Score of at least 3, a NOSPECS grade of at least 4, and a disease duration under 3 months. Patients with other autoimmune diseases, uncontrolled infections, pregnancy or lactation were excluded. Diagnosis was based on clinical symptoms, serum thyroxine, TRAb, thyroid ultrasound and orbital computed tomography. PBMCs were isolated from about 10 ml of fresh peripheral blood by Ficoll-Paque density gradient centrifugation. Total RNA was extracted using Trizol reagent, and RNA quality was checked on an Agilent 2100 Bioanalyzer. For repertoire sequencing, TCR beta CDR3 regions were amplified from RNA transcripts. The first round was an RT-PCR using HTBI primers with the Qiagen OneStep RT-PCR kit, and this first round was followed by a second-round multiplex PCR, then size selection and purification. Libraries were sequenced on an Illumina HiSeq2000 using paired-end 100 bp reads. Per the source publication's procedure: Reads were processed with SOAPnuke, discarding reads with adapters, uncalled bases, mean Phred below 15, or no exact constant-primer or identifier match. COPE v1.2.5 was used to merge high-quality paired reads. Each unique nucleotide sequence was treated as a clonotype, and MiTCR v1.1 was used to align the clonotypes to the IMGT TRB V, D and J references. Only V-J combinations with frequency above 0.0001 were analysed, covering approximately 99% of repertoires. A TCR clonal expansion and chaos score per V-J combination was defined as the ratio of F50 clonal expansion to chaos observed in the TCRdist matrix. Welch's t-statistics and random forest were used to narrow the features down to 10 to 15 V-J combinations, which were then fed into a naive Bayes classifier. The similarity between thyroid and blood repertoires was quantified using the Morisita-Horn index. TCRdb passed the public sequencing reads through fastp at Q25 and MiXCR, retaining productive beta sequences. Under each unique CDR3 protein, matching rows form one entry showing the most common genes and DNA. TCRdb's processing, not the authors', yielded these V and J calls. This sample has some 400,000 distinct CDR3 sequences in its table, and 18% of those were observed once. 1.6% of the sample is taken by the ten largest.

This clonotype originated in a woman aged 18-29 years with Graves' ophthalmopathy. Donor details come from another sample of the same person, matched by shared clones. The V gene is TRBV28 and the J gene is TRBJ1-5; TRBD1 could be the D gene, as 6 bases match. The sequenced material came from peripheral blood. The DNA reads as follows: TGTGCCAGCAGTTTCTCAACAGGGAATCAGCCCCAGCATTTT. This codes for CASSFSTGNQPQHF.